This TCR beta chain was identified in a study of graft-versus-host responses after intestinal transplantation. Across the whole study: Multivisceral, liver-intestinal, or isolated intestinal transplants were given to recipients.

Sequencing used immunoSEQ multiplex PCR; TCRdb keeps in-frame clones, though not all of them. The repertoire holds about 24,000 clones, with 70% to 90% as singletons. There are a few counts of this clone. The antigen is undetermined. Broader study findings: High graft-versus-host to host-versus-graft clonal ratios were seen in allografts of patients with graft-donor T cell macrochimerism. GvH clones appeared in recipient marrow, some first in ileum or blood.

Germline trimming cut 0 bases from V and 1 base from J; bases unmatched to any gene: 1. The CDR3 is 15 amino acids. The V gene's germline CDR1 is MNHEY and CDR2 SVGAGI. The V call is TRBV6-5, the J call TRBJ2-7; 9 bases are shared with TRBD2. Sample: PBMCs, taken roughly 69 weeks after intestinal transplant. The origin of this receptor is a human patient who received an intestinal transplant, so some T cells may come from the graft donor. The CDR3 region is CASSYSTSGSYEQYF. The DNA for the CDR3 is TGTGCCAGCAGTTACTCGACTAGCGGTTCCTACGAGCAGTACTTC.